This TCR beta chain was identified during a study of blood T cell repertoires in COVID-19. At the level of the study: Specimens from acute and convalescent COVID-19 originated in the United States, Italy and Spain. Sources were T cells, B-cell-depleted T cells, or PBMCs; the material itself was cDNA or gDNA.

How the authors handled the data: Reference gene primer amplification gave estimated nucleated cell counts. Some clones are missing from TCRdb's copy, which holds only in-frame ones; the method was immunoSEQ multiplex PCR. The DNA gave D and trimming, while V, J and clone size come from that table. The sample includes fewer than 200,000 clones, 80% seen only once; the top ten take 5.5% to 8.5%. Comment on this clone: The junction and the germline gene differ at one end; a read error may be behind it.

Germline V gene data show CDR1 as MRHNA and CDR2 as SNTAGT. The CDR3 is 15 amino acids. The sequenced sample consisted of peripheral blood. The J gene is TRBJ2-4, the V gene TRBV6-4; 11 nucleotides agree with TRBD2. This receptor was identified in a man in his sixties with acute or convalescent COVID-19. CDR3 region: CTSPLAGDWGNIQYF. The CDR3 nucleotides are TGTACCAGTCCACTAGCGGGAGACTGGGGAAACATTCAGTACTTC.